A selection of T cell receptor beta chains follows, all from one sample in a study of radiotherapy plus CTLA-4 blockade in lung cancer. Assay: immunoSEQ multiplex PCR; the TCRdb copy retains only in-frame clones and omits some. The table includes more than 90,000 clones, 82% detected once. The sample in question was peripheral blood, obtained from a patient treated with radiotherapy plus ipilimumab. The receptors derive from a human donor with non-small cell lung cancer that progressed on radiotherapy plus ipilimumab. CDR3s include the opening cysteine and the closing phenylalanine or tryptophan. D genes are given only for firm matches. Only part of the rows carry a size: once, few, many, or a class if the clone is expanded.

-,TRBJ2-7,TRBV7-9,-,CASSVSYEQYF,TGTGCCAGCAGCGTCTCCTACGAGCAGTACTTC
-,TRBJ2-2,TRBV7-2,-,CASSFGYSLDTGELFF,TGTGCCAGCAGCTTTGGTTATAGTTTGGACACCGGGGAGCTGTTTTTT
TRBD2,TRBJ2-1,TRBV5-1,-,CASSPGTTTGEQFF,TGCGCCAGCAGTCCGGGGACTACGACCGGTGAGCAGTTCTTC
TRBD2,TRBJ2-1,TRBV27,-,CASSPRGTSEFF,TGTGCCAGTTCTCCAAGGGGGACTAGTGAGTTCTTC
-,TRBJ1-5,TRBV6-1,-,CASSERNQPQHF,TGTGCCAGCAGTGAACGCAATCAGCCCCAGCATTTT
TRBD2,TRBJ2-7,TRBV7-8,-,CASSLVFNRAGGKSYEQYF,TGTGCCAGCAGCTTAGTATTTAACAGGGCGGGAGGAAAATCCTACGAGCAGTACTTC
TRBD2,TRBJ2-7,TRBV6-5,-,CASSRGLAVSYEQYF,TGTGCCAGCAGCCGGGGACTAGCGGTTTCCTACGAGCAGTACTTC
-,TRBJ2-1,TRBV19,-,CASSGAYNEQFF,TGTGCCAGTAGTGGGGCGTACAATGAGCAGTTCTTC
-,TRBJ2-7,TRBV28,-,CASTRDGPYEQYF,TGTGCCAGCACCCGCGACGGCCCCTACGAGCAGTACTTC
-,TRBJ1-5,TRBV5-4,-,CASSLWESNQPQHF,TGTGCCAGCAGCTTGTGGGAGAGCAATCAGCCCCAGCATTTT
TRBD2,TRBJ2-7,TRBV7-9,few,CASSLVSSGGAYEQYF,TGTGCCAGCAGCTTAGTATCTAGCGGGGGAGCCTACGAGCAGTACTTC
-,TRBJ1-2,TRBV7-3,-,CASRRGPDGLGRRDAHYGYTF,TGTGCCAGCCGTCGAGGTCCTGACGGGCTAGGCCGGCGGGACGCCCATTATGGCTACACCTTC
TRBD1,TRBJ1-1,TRBV5-1,once,CASSLVSRDRDEAFF,TGCGCCAGCAGCTTGGTGTCCCGGGACAGGGATGAAGCTTTCTTT
TRBD1,TRBJ1-5,TRBV27,-,CASSFGQGNQPQHF,TGTGCCAGCAGTTTCGGACAGGGTAATCAGCCCCAGCATTTT
-,TRBJ2-5,TRBV7-2,-,CASSRNNRKYQETQYF,TGTGCCAGCAGCAGAAACAATCGGAAGTACCAAGAGACCCAGTACTTC
TRBD1,TRBJ2-3,TRBV11-2,-,CASSPIGQGALADTQYF,TGTGCCAGCAGCCCGATCGGACAGGGGGCATTAGCAGATACGCAGTATTTT
-,TRBJ2-2,TRBV30,-,CAWSGSATNTGELFF,TGTGCCTGGAGTGGGTCGGCTACGAACACCGGGGAGCTGTTTTTT
TRBD2,TRBJ2-5,TRBV5-6,once,CASSLVVTSDQETQYF,TGTGCCAGCAGCTTGGTGGTGACTAGCGACCAAGAGACCCAGTACTTC
TRBD2,TRBJ2-4,TRBV6-1,-,CATSGLAGGSHIQYF,TGTGCCACCTCGGGACTAGCGGGAGGATCACACATTCAGTACTTC
TRBD1,TRBJ1-1,TRBV19,-,CASTTMDREIEAFF,TGTGCCAGTACCACCATGGACAGGGAGATTGAAGCTTTCTTT
TRBD2,TRBJ2-1,TRBV4-1,-,CASSQDELAGHNEQFF,TGCGCCAGCAGCCAAGACGAGCTAGCGGGACACAATGAGCAGTTCTTC
-,TRBJ2-1,TRBV10-2,-,CASRGGLSYNEQFF,TGCGCCAGCAGGGGCGGACTCTCCTACAATGAGCAGTTCTTC
-,TRBJ1-1,TRBV7-9,-,CASSYDTGLNTEAFF,TGTGCCAGCAGCTACGACACAGGGCTGAACACTGAAGCTTTCTTT
TRBD1,TRBJ2-3,TRBV29-1,few,CSGRQGADTQYF,TGCAGCGGTAGACAGGGAGCAGATACGCAGTATTTT
-,TRBJ1-5,TRBV30,-,CAWSLVSGNQPQHF,TGTGCCTGGAGTTTGGTGAGCGGCAATCAGCCCCAGCATTTT
-,TRBJ1-5,TRBV10-3,-,CAISDQTNQPQHF,TGTGCCATCAGTGATCAGACAAATCAGCCCCAGCATTTT
-,TRBJ2-2,TRBV10-1,-,CASSVQRTGELFF,TGCGCCAGCAGTGTACAGCGGACCGGGGAGCTGTTTTTT
-,TRBJ2-1,TRBV10-1,once,CASSQGSNEQFF,TGCGCCAGCAGCCAGGGGTCCAATGAGCAGTTCTTC